The source of this T cell receptor beta chain is a study of shared clonotypes between healthy human individuals. At the level of the study: Researchers assigned three CD4 naive, three CD4 memory, two CD8 naive and one CD8 memory plate to each donor. Study results and caveats: A limitation of the genetic and exposure-history diversity represented arose from few donors.

This clone was recorded many times. The antigen remains undetermined. The CD8 memory fraction combined CD45RO+ cells with TemRA cells (CCR7-negative CD45RA+). CDR3 length equals 15 residues. Trimming shortened V by 6 bases and J by 6 bases, and 21 bases separated the two germline ends. Germline CDR1 is MNHEY and CDR2 is SMNVEV (reference sequence). TCRdb's table, derived via immunoSEQ multiplex PCR, lists solely in-frame clones and lacks some. The profile shows about 120,000 clones, under 70% of them singletons. The receptor was isolated from a woman between 25 and 40 years old in good health. The specimen sequenced was memory CD8+ T cells sorted from blood. This sample's subset: CD45RO+ cells pooled with CCR7-negative TemRA cells. V is TRBV27 and J is TRBJ2-7; the D gene is possibly TRBD2 (5 bases). In DNA, the CDR3 is TGTGCCAGCAGCTCCCCCGGCGGCGGGCGTAGCGAGCAGTACTTC. Translating it yields CASSSPGGGRSEQYF.